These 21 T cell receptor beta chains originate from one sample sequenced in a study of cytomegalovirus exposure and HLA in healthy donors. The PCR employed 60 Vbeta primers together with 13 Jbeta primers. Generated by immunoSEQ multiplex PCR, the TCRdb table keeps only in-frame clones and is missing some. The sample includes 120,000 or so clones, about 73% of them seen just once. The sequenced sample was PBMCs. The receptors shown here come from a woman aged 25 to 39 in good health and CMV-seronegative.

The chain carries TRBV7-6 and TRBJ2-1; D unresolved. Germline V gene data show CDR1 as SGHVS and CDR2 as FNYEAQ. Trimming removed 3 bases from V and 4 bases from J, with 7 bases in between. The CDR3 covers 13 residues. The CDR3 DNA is TGTGCCAGCAGCTTCCAGGTTTACAATGAGCAGTTCTTC. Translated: CASSFQVYNEQFF. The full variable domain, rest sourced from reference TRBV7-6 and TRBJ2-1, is GAGVSQSPRYKVTKRGQDVALRCDPISGHVSLYWYRQALGQGPEFLTYFNYEAQQDKSGLPNDRFSAERPEGSISTLTIQRTEQRDSAMYRCASSFQVYNEQFFGPGTRLTVL.

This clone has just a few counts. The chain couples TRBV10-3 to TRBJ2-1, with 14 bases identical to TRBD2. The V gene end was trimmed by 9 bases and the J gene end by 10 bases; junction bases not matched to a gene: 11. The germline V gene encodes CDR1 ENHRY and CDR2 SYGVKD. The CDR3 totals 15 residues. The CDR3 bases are TGTGCCATTTCTCCGGGACTAGCGGGAGTCTACGAGCAGTTCTTC. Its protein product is CAISPGLAGVYEQFF.

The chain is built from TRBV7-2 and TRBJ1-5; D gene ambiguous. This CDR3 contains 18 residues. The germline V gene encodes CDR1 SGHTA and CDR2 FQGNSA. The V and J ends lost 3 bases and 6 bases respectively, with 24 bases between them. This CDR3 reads CASSLILNKPLSGQPQHF. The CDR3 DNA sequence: TGTGCCAGCAGCTTGATACTCAATAAGCCGCTGAGTGGTCAGCCCCAGCATTTT. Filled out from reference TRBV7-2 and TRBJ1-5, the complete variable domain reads GAGVSQSPSNKVTEKGKDVELRCDPISGHTALYWYRQSLGQGLEFLIYFQGNSAPDKSGLPSDRFSAERTGGSVSTLTIQRTQQEDSAVYLCASSLILNKPLSGQPQHFGDGTRLSIL.

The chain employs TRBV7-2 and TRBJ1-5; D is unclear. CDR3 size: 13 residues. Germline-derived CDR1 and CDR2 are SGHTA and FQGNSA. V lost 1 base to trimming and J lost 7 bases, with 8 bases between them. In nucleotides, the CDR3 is TGTGCCAGCAGCTTAGTAGTGGAGCAGCCCCAGCATTTT. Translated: CASSLVVEQPQHF.

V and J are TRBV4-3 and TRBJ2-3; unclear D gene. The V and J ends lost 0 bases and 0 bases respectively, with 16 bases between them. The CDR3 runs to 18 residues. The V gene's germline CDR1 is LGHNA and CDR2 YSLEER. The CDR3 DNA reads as TGCGCCAGCAGCCAAGAAAGGAGCGCGGCGACTAGCACAGATACGCAGTATTTT. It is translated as CASSQERSAATSTDTQYF.

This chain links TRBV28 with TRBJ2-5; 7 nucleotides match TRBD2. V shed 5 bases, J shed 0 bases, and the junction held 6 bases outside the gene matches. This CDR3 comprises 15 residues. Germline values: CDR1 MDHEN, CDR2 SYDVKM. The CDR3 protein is CASSHGGRYQETQYF. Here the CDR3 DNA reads TGTGCCAGCAGTCACGGGGGGAGGTACCAAGAGACCCAGTACTTC.

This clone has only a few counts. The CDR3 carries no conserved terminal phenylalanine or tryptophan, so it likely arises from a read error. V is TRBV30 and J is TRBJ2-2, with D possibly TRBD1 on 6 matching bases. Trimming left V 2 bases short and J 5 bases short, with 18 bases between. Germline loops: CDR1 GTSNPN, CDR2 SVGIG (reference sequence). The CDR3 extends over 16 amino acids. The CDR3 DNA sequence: TGTGCCTGGAGTCTGTACAGGGTTACTATGACCGGGGAGCTGTTTGTT. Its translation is CAWSLYRVTMTGELFV.

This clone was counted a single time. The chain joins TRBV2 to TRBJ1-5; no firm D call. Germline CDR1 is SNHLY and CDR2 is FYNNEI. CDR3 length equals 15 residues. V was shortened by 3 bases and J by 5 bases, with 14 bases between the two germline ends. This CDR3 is CASSDDGVSDQPQHF. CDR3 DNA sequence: TGTGCCAGCAGTGACGACGGAGTCTCCGATCAGCCCCAGCATTTT.

CDR3 in amino acids: CASIKGVEGAISGANVLTF. The CDR3, as DNA: TGTGCCAGCATAAAGGGGGTTGAAGGGGCCATCTCTGGGGCCAACGTCCTGACTTTC. V usage is TRBV2 and J usage is TRBJ2-6; possible D gene TRBD1, 6 bases. The CDR3 sequence is 19 residues long. Trimming left V 7 bases short and J 0 bases short, with 22 bases between. The germline V gene has CDR1 SNHLY and CDR2 FYNNEI.

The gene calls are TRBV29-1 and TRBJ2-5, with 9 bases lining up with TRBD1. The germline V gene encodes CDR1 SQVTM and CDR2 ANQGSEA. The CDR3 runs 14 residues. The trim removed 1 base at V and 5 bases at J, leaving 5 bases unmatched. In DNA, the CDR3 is TGCAGCGTTGAAGGGGACAGGGTTGAGGAGACCCAGTACTTC. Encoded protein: CSVEGDRVEETQYF.

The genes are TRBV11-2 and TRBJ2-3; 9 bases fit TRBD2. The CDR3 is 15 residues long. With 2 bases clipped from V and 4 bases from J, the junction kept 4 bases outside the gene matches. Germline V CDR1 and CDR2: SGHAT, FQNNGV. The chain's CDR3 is CASSLLAGPADTQYF. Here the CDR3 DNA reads TGTGCCAGCAGCTTACTAGCGGGACCCGCAGATACGCAGTATTTT.

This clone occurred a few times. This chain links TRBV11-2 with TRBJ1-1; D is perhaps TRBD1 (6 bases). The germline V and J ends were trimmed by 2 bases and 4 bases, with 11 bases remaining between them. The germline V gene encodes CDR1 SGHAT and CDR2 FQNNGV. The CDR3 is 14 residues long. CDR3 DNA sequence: TGTGCCAGCAGCTTACCAACAGGGAGCACTGAAGCTTTCTTT. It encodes CASSLPTGSTEAFF.

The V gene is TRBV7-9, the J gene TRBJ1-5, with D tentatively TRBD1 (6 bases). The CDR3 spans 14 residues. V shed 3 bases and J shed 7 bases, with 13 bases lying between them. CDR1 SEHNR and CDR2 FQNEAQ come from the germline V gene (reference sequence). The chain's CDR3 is CASSLGQGKQPQHF. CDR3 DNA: TGTGCCAGCAGCTTGGGCCAGGGGAAGCAGCCCCAGCATTTT.

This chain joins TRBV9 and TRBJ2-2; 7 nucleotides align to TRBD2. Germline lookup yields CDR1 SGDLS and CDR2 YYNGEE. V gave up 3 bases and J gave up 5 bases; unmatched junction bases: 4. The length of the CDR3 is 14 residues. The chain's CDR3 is CASSAGGDTGELFF. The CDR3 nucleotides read TGTGCCAGCAGCGCTGGGGGGGATACCGGGGAGCTGTTTTTT.

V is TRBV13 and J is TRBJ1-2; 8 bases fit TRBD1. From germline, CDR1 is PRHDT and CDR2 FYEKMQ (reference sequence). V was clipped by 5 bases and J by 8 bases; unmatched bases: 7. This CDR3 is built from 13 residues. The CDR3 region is CASSDAGGDGYTF. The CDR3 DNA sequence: TGTGCCAGCAGCGATGCAGGGGGCGACGGCTACACCTTC.

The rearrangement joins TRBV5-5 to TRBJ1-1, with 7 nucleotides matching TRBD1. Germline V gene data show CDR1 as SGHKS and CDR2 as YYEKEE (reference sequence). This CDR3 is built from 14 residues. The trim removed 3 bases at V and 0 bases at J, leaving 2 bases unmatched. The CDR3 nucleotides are TGTGCCAGCAGCTGGGGACAGATGAACACTGAAGCTTTCTTT. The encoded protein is CASSWGQMNTEAFF. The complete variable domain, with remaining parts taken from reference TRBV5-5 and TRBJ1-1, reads DAGVTQSPTHLIKTRGQQVTLRCSPISGHKSVSWYQQVLGQGPQFIFQYYEKEERGRGNFPDRFSARQFPNYSSELNVNALLLGDSALYLCASSWGQMNTEAFFGQGTRLTVV.

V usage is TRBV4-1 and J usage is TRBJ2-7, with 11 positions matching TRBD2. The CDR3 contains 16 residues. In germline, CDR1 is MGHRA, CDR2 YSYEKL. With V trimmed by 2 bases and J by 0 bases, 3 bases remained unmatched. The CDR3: CASSQPGLAASYEQYF. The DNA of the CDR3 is TGCGCCAGCAGCCAACCGGGACTAGCGGCCTCCTACGAGCAGTACTTC.

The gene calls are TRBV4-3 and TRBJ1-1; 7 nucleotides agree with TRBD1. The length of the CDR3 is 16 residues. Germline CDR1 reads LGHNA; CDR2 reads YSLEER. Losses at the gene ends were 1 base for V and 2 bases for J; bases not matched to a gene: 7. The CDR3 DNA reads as TGCGCCAGCAGCCAAGCCGCCGGGACAGCTAACACTGAAGCTTTCTTT. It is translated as CASSQAAGTANTEAFF.

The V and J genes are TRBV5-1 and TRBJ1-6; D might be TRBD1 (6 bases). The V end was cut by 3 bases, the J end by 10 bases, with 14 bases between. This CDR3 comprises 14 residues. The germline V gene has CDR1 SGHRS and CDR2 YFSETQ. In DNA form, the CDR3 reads TGCGCCAGCAGCTCGACGTCAGGGGAATCACCCCTCCACTTT. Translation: CASSSTSGESPLHF.

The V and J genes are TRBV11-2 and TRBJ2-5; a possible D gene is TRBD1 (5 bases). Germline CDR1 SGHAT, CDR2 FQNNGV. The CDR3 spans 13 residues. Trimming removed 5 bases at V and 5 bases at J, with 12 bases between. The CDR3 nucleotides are TGTGCCAGCAGCCCAGGGATTGTCGAGACCCAGTACTTC. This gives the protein CASSPGIVETQYF.

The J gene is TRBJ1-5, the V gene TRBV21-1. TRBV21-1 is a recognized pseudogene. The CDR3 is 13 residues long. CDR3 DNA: TGTGCCAGCAGCAAAGCGAGTTCTCAGCCCCAGCATTTT. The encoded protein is CASSKASSQPQHF.